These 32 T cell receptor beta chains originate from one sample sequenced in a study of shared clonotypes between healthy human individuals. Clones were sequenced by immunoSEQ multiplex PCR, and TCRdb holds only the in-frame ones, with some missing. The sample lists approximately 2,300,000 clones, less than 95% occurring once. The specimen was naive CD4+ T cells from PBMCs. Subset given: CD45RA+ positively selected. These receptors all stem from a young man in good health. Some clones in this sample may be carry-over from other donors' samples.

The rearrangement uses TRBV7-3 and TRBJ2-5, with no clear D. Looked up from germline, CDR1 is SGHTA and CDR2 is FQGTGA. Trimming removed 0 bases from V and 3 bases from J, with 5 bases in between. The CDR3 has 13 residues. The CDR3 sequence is CASSLTTEETQYF. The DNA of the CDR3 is TGTGCCAGCAGCTTAACCACAGAAGAGACCCAGTACTTC.

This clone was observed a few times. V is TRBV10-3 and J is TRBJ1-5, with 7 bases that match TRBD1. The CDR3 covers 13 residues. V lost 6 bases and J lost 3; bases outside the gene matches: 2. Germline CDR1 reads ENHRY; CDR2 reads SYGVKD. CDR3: CAIRGQHNQPQHF. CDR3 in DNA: TGTGCCATCAGGGGACAGCACAATCAGCCCCAGCATTTT.

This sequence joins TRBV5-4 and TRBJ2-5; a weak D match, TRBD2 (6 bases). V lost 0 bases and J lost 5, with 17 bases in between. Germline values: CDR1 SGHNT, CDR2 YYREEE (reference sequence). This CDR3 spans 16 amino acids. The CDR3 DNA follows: TGTGCCAGCAGCTTGGCCCGAGGAGGGGCGCGGGAGACCCAGTACTTC. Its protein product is CASSLARGGARETQYF. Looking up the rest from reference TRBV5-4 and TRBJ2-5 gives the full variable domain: ETGVTQSPTHLIKTRGQQVTLRCSSQSGHNTVSWYQQALGQGPQFIFQYYREEENGRGNFPPRFSGLQFPNYSSELNVNALELDDSALYLCASSLARGGARETQYFGPGTRLLVL.

This chain's CDR3 is CASSLAVQASGGSDGYTF. CDR3 sequence (DNA): TGCGCCAGCAGCTTGGCCGTACAGGCGTCAGGTGGGTCCGATGGCTACACCTTC. The J gene is TRBJ1-2, the V gene TRBV5-1, with TRBD1 as a possible D gene (5 bases). The germline gives CDR1 SGHRS, CDR2 YFSETQ. Trimming shortened V by 0 bases and J by 6 bases, and 24 bases separated the two germline ends. The CDR3 totals 18 residues.

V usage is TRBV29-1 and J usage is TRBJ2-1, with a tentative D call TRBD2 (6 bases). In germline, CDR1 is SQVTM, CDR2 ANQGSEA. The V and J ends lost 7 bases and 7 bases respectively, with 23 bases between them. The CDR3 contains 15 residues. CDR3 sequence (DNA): TGCAGCGCCCAAAAATATCGGGAGACGAGTAATGAGCAGTTCTTC. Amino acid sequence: CSAQKYRETSNEQFF.

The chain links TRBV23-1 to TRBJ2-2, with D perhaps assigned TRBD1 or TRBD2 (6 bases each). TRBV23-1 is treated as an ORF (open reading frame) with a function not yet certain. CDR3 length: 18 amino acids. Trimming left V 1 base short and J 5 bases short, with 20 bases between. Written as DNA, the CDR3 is TGCGCCAGCAGTCAATTACACTCGAGACAGGCGGGAACCGGGGAGCTGTTTTTT. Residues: CASSQLHSRQAGTGELFF.

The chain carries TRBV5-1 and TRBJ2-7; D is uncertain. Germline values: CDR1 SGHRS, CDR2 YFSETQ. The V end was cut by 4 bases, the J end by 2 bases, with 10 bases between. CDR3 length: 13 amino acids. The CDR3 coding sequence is TGCGCCAGCAGCCCGACCCAAACCTACGAGCAGTACTTC. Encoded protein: CASSPTQTYEQYF.

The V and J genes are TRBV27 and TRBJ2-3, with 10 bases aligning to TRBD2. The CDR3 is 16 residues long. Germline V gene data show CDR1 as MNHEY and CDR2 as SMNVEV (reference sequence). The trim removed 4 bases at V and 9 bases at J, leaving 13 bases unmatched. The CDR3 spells CASSSTTSGRRMTQYF. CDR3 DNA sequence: TGTGCCAGCAGTTCAACGACTAGCGGGCGACGGATGACGCAGTATTTT.

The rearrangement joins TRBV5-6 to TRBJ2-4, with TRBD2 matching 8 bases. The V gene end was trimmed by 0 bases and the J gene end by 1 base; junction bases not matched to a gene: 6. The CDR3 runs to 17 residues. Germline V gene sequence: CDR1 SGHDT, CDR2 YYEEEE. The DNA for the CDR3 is TGTGCCAGCAGCTTGGCCGGGGGGGCTCGTGCCAAAAACATTCAGTACTTC. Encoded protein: CASSLAGGARAKNIQYF.

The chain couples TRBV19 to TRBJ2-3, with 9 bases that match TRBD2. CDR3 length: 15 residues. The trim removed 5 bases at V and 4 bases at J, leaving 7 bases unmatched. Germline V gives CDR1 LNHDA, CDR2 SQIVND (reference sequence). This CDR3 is CASSLSGRGADTQYF. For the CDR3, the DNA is TGTGCCAGTAGTCTTAGCGGGAGAGGCGCAGATACGCAGTATTTT.

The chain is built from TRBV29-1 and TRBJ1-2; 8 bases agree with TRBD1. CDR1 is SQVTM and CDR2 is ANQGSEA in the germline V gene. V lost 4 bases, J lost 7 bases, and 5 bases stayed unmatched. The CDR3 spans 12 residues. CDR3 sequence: CSVARTGFGYTF. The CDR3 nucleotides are TGCAGCGTTGCAAGGACAGGGTTTGGCTACACCTTC.

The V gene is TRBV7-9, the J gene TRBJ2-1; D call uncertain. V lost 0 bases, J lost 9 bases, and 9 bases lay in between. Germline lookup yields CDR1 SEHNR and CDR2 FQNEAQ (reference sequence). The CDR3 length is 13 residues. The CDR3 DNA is TGTGCCAGCAGCTTAGCGGCCAGCACTGAGCAGTTCTTC. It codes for CASSLAASTEQFF.

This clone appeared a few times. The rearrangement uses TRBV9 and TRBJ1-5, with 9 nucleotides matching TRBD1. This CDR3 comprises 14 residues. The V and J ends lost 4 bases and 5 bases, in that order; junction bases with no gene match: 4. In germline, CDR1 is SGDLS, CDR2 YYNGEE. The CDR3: CASSLTGGHQPQHF. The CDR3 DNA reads TGTGCCAGCAGCCTGACAGGGGGTCATCAGCCCCAGCATTTT.

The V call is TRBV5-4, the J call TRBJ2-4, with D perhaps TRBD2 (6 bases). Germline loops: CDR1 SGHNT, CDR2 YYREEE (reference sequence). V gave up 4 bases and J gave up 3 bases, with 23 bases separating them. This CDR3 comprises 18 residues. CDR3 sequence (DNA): TGTGCCAGCAGCCCTGGGGGTTGGGGGGAATGGGGCAAAAACATTCAGTACTTC. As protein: CASSPGGWGEWGKNIQYF.

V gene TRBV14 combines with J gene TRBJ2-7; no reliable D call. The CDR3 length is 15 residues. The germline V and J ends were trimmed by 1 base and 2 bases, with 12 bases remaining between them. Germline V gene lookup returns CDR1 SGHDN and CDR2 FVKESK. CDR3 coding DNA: TGTGCCAGCAGCCAAGGTGGCTGGCGGACCTACGAGCAGTACTTC. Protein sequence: CASSQGGWRTYEQYF.

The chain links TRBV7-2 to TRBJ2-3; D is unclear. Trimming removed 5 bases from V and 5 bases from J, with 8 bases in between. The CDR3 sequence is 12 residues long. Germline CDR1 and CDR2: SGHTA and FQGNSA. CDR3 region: CASSLHRDTQYF. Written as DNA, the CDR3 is TGTGCCAGCAGCCTACACAGAGATACGCAGTATTTT.

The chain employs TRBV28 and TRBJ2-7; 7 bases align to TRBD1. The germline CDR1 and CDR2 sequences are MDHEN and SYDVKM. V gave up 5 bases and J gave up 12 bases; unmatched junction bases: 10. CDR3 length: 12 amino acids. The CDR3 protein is CASSVLRDSLYF. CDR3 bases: TGTGCCAGCAGTGTACTCCGGGACAGTCTGTACTTC.

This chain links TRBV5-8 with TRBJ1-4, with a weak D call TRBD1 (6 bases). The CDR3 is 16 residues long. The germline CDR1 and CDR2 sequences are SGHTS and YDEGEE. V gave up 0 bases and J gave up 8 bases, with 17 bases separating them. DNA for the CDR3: TGTGCCAGCAGCTTGGTACAGGGAATTATTCGGGAAAAACTGTTTTTT. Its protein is CASSLVQGIIREKLFF.

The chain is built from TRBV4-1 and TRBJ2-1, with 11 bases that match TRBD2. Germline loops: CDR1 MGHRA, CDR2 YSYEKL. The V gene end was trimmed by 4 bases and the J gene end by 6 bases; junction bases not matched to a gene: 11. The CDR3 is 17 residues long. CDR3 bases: TGCGCCAGCAGCCCAAGACTAGCGGGAAATAGTTTCAATGAGCAGTTCTTC. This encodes CASSPRLAGNSFNEQFF.

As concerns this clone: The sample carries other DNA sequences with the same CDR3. CDR3 protein: CASSQNYGYTF. In nucleotides, the CDR3 is TGTGCCAGCAGTCAAAACTATGGCTACACCTTC. This chain joins TRBV28 and TRBJ1-2; D uncertain. V gave up 5 bases and J gave up 2 bases, with 3 bases separating them. Per germline, CDR1 MDHEN and CDR2 SYDVKM. The CDR3 is 11 amino acids.

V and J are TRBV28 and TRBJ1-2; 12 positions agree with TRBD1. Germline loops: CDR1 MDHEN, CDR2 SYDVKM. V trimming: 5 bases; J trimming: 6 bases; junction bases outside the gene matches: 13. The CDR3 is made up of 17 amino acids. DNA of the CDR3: TGTGCCAGCAGTCGGTCCGGGACAGGGGGCGGAAGCCATGGCTACACCTTC. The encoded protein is CASSRSGTGGGSHGYTF.

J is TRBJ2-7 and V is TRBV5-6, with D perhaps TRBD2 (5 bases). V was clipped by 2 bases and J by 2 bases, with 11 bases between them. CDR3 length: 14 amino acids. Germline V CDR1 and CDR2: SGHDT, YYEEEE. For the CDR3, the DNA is TGTGCCAGCAGCTTCCCCGCCGGGGCCTACGAGCAGTACTTC. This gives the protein CASSFPAGAYEQYF.

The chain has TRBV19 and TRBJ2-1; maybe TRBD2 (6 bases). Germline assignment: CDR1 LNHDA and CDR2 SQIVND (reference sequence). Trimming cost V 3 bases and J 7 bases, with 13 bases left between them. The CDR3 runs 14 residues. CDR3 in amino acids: CASSIGRRGNEQFF. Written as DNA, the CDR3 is TGTGCCAGTAGTATTGGACGGAGGGGAAATGAGCAGTTCTTC.

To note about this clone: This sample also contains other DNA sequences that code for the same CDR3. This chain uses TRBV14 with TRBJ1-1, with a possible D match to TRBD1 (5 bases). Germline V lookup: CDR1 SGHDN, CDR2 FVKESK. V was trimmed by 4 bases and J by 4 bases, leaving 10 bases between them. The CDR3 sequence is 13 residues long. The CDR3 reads CASSRDRATEAFF. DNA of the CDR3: TGTGCCAGCAGCCGGGACCGGGCCACTGAAGCTTTCTTT.

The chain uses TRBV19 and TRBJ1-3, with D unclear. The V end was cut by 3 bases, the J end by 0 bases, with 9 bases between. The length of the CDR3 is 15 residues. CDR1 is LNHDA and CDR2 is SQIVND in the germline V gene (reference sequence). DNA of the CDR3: TGTGCCAGTAGTATGACCCCGCTCTCTGGAAACACCATATATTTT. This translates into CASSMTPLSGNTIYF.

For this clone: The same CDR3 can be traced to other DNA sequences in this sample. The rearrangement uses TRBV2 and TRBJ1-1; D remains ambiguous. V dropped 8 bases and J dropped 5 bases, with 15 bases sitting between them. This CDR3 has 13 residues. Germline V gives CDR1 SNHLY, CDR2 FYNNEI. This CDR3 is CASSETGVTEAFF. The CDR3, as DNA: TGTGCCAGCTCGGAAACTGGGGTAACTGAAGCTTTCTTT.

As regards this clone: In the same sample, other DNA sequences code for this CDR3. CDR3 sequence: CASSERRGETQYF. DNA of the CDR3: TGTGCCAGCAGTGAACGCAGGGGAGAGACCCAGTACTTC. The rearrangement joins TRBV2 to TRBJ2-5; a possible D gene is TRBD1 (6 bases). Trimming shortened V by 2 bases and J by 4 bases, and 8 bases separated the two germline ends. In germline, CDR1 is SNHLY, CDR2 FYNNEI. The CDR3 length is 13 residues.

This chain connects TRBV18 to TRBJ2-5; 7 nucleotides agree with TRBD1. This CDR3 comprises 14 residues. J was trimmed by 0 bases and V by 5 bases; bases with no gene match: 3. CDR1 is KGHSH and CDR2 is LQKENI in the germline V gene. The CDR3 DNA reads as TGTGCCAGCTCATCGACAGGGTACCAAGAGACCCAGTACTTC. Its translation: CASSSTGYQETQYF.

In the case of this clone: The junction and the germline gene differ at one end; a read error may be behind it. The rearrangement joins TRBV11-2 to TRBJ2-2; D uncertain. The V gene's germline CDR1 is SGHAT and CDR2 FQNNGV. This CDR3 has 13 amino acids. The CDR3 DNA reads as TGTGCCAGCAGCTTAGGAGCCCTCGGGCAGCTGTTTTTT. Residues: CASSLGALGQLFF.

The CDR3 nucleotides are TGTGCCAGCAGGGGACAGGGCCTACCCTCTGGAAACACCATATATTTT. Protein sequence: CASRGQGLPSGNTIYF. The J gene is TRBJ1-3, the V gene TRBV2; TRBD1 agrees at 9 bases. Germline CDR1 and CDR2: SNHLY and FYNNEI. The CDR3 contains 16 residues. Trimming took 6 bases from V and 0 from J; bases not matched to a gene: 6.

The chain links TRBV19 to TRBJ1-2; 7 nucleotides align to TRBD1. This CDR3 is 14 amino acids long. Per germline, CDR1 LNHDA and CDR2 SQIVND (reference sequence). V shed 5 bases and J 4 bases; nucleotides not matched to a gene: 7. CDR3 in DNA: TGTGCCAGTAGTCGCCAGGGGGGTCTCTATGGCTACACCTTC. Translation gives CASSRQGGLYGYTF.

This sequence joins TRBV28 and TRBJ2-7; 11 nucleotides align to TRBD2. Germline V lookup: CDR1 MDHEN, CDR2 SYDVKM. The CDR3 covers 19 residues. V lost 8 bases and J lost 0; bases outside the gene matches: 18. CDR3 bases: TGTGCCAGCGACACGGTCGCGACTAGCGGGAAAAGGAGCTCCTACGAGCAGTACTTC. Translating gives CASDTVATSGKRSSYEQYF.